Described below is a single T cell receptor beta chain sequence and its context. What it binds is not known. The data originate from a study of cytomegalovirus exposure and HLA in healthy donors. Overall study results and limits: The likely origin of a cluster of highly shared sequence variants was a sequencing artifact. It was reportedly the case that the classifier diagnosed cytomegalovirus status with high specificity and sensitivity.

The CDR3 extends over 17 amino acids. Germline-derived CDR1 and CDR2 are SGHRS and YFSETQ. Between the trimmed V and J ends, which lost 0 bases and 6 bases, there was a span of 21 bases. 13 Jbeta primers and 60 Vbeta primers were used for the PCR. The assay was immunoSEQ multiplex PCR, and TCRdb's table has in-frame clones only and misses some. The sample contains approximately 130,000 clones, about 85% of which appear only once. The V call is TRBV5-1, the J call TRBJ1-1, with a possible D match to TRBD1 (5 bases). The receptor was isolated from a boy aged 5-17 years in good health and CMV-seronegative. Sequenced: PBMCs. CDR3 sequence: CASSLGPGSRGSAEAFF. In DNA, the CDR3 is TGCGCCAGCAGCTTGGGGCCAGGATCAAGGGGATCCGCTGAAGCTTTCTTT.